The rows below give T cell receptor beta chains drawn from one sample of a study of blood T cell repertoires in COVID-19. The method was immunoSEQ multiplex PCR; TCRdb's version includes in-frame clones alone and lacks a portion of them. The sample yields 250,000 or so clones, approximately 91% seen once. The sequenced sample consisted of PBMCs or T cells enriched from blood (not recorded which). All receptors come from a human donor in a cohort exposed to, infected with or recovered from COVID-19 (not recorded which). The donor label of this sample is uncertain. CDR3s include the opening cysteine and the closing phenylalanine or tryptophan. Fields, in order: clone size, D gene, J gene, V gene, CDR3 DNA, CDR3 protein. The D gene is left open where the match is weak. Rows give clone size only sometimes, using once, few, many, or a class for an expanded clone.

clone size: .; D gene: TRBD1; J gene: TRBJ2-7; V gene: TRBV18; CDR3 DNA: TGTGCCAGCTCTCAGGGACAGGGCTCCTACGAGCAGTACTTC; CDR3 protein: CASSQGQGSYEQYF
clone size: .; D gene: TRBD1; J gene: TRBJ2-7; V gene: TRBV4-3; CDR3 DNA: TGCGCCAGCAGCCAAGAATCAGACAGGGGGTACTACGAGCAGTACTTC; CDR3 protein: CASSQESDRGYYEQYF
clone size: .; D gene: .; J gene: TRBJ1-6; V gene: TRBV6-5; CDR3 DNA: TGTGCCAGCAGCGACAACTCCTATAATTCACCCCTCCACTTT; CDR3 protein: CASSDNSYNSPLHF
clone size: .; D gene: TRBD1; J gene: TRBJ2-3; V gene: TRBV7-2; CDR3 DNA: TGTGCCAGCAGCTCCCGAGGGGGGACAGGGGGAGAGACGCAGTATTTT; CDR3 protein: CASSSRGGTGGETQYF
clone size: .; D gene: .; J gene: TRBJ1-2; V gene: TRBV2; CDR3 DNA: TGTGCCAGCAGGGCCCGGACAGATCGCTCTGGCGGCTACACCTTC; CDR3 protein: CASRARTDRSGGYTF
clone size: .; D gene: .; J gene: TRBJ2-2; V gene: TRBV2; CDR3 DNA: TGTGCCAGTGACTTCGGGGGAGCCACCGGGGAGCTGTTTTTT; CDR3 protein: CASDFGGATGELFF
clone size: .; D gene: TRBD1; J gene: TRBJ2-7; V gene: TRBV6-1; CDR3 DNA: TGTGCCAGCAGTGAACTCAGGGGGCTTTACTACGAGCAGTACTTC; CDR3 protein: CASSELRGLYYEQYF
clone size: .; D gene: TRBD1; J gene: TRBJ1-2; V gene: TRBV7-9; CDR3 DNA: TGTGCCAGCCCCTTAAAGGGACAGGGGGATGGCTACACCTTC; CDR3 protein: CASPLKGQGDGYTF
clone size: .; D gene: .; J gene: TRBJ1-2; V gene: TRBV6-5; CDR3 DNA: TGTGCCAGCAGTTCGACAGAGTATGGCTACACCTTC; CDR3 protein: CASSSTEYGYTF
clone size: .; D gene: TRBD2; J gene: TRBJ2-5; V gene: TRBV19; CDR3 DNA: TGTGCCAGTAGTGTAAGACTAGCCAACCCGTTGGAGACCCAGTACTTC; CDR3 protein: CASSVRLANPLETQYF
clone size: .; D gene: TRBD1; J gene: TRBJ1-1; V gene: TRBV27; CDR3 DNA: TGTGCCAGCAGTCCCACAGGGGGTAAGAACACTGAAGCTTTCTTT; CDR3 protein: CASSPTGGKNTEAFF
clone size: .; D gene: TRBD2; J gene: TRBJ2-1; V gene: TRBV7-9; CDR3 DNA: TGTGCCAGCAGCCCGGATTACGGGGGGGGCCCAAGCTCCTACAATGAGCAGTTCTTC; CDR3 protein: CASSPDYGGGPSSYNEQFF
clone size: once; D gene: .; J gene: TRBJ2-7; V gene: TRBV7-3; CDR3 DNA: TGTGCCAGCAGCTTGGGACTCGGGAATCACTACGAGCAGTACTTC; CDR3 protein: CASSLGLGNHYEQYF
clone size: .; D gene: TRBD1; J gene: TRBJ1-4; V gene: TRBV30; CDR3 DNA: TGTGCCTGGAGTGTACAACAGGGGTTTGAAAAACTGTTTTTT; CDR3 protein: CAWSVQQGFEKLFF
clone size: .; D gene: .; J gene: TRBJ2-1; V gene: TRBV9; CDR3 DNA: TGTGCCAGCAGCATCCTCCGGGGATCCCACAATGAGCAGTTCTTC; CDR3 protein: CASSILRGSHNEQFF
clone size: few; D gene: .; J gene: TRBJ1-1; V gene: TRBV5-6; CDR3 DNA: TGTGCCAGCAGCTTGGCCATTCGTCGGGAGATGGATGCTTTCTTT; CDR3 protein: CASSLAIRREMDAFF
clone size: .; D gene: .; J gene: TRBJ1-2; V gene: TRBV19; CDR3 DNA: TGTGCCAGTAGTATAGGGACAGCCTATGGCTACACCTTC; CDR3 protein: CASSIGTAYGYTF
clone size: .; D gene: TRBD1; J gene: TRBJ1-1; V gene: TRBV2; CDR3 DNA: TGTGCCAGCAGTGCACAGGGGGACACTGAAGCTTTCTTT; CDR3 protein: CASSAQGDTEAFF
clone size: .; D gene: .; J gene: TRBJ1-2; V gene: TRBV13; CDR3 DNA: TGTGCCAGCAGCTTAACCGGGACACACTCTAACTATGGCTACACCTTC; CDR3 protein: CASSLTGTHSNYGYTF
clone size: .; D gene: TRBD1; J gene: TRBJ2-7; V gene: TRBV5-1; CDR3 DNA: TGCGCCAGCAGACGCACAGGGGATGTACTTCCCTACGAGCAGTACTTC; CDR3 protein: CASRRTGDVLPYEQYF
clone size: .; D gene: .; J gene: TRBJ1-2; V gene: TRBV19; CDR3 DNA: TGTGCCAGTAGTATGGACCCTACTAGGGGCTACACCTTC; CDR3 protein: CASSMDPTRGYTF
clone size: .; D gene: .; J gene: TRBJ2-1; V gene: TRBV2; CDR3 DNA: TGTGCCAGCAGTAAAGACCAGAACCAGGGTGAGCAGTTCTTC; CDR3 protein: CASSKDQNQGEQFF
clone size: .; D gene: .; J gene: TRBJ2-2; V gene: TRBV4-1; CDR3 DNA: TGCGCCAGCACCTCGCCAGGGAGGGAGCTGTTTTTT; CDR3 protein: CASTSPGRELFF
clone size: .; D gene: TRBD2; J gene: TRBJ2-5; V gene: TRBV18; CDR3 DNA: TGTGCCAGCTCACCCCCCGCTAGCGGGGGGGAGACCCAGTACTTC; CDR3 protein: CASSPPASGGETQYF
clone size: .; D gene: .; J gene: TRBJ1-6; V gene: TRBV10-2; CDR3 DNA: TGCGCCAGCAGTGGCGGTAGCTCCTATAATTCACCCCTCCACTTT; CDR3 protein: CASSGGSSYNSPLHF
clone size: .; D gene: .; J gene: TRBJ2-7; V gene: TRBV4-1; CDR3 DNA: TGCGCCAGCAGCCAAGCGTCAGGCTACTCCTACGAGCAGTACTTC; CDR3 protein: CASSQASGYSYEQYF
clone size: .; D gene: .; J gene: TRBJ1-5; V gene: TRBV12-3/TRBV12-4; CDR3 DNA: TGTGCCAGCAGTTTTCGGGGTGGTCAGCCCCAGCATTTT; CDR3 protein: CASSFRGGQPQHF
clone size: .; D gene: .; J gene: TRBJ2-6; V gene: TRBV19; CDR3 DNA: TGTGCCAGTAGTCTCTCCCAGGGCTCAGGGGCCAACGTCCTGACTTTC; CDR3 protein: CASSLSQGSGANVLTF
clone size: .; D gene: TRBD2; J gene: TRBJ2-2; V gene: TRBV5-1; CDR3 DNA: TGCGCCAGCATCCTACTGGCGGGGGTCACCGGGGAGCTGTTTTTT; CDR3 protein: CASILLAGVTGELFF
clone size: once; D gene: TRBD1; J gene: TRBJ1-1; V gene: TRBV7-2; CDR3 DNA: TGTGCCAGCAGGCCACAGGGGGAGGGAACTGAAGCTTTCTTT; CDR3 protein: CASRPQGEGTEAFF
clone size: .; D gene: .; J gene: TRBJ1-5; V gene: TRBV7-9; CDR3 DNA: TGTGCCAGCAGCTTGGGTGGGGGGGGCAATCAGCCCCAGCATTTT; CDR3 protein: CASSLGGGGNQPQHF
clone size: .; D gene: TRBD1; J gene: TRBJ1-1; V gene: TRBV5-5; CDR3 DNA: TGTGCCAGCAGCTTGGGGACAGGGTTAATCCCTGAAGCTTTCTTT; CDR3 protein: CASSLGTGLIPEAFF
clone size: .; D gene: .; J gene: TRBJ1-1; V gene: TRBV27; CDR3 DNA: TGTGCCAGCAGTTTGGGGGGAAGGACTGAAGCTTTCTTT; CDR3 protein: CASSLGGRTEAFF
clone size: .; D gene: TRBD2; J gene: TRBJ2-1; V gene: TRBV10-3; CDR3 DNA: TGTGCCATCAGTGCCCAATTTCCGGGACTAGCGAGAATGAGCTCCTACAATGAGCAGTTCTTC; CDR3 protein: CAISAQFPGLARMSSYNEQFF
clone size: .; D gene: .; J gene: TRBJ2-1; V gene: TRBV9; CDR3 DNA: TGTGCCAGCAGCGTAGGGACTACCGATAATGAGCAGTTCTTC; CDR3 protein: CASSVGTTDNEQFF
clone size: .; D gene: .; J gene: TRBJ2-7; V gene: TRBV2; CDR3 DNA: TGTGCCAGCGGAGCCTTCCTTAGCTCCTACGAGCAGTACTTC; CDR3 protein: CASGAFLSSYEQYF
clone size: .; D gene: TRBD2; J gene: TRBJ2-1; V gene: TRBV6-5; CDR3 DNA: TGTGCCAGCAGTTACTCGAGCCTAGCGGGGTTAAATGAGCAGTTCTTC; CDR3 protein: CASSYSSLAGLNEQFF
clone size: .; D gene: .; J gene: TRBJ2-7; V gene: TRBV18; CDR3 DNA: TGTGCCAGCTCACCAAAGAAAGGGGCCTACGAGCAGTACTTC; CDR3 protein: CASSPKKGAYEQYF
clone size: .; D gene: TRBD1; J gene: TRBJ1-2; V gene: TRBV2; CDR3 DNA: TGTGCCAGCAGGGTAACAGGGGACTATGGCTACACCTTC; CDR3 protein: CASRVTGDYGYTF
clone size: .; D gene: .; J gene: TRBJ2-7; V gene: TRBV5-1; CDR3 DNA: TGCGCCAGCAGCCCCCGTTTCAGCTCCTACGAGCAGTACTTC; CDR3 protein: CASSPRFSSYEQYF
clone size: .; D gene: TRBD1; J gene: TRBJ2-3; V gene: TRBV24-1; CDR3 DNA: TGTGCCACCAGTTGCCAGGGACAGGCAAGCACAGATACGCAGTATTTT; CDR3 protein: CATSCQGQASTDTQYF
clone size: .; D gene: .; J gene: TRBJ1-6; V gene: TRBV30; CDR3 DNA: TGTGCCTGGAGTCCGAACAGGAATACACCCCTCCACTTT; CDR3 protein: CAWSPNRNTPLHF